This T cell receptor (beta chain) was sequenced during a study of response to subunit inactivated influenza vaccine. Regarding the study as a whole: Authors proposed each seasonal influenza vaccination draws in few new T cells.

MiXCR was run by TCRdb on the RT-PCR reads, yielding one entry per CDR3 protein. The data contain 800,000 to 1,000,000 distinct CDR3 sequences, 21% of them singletons. Of note for this clonotype: The antigen is unknown.

The source material was PBMCs from blood, sampled roughly 5 days after vaccination. The sequence came from a man aged 45-65 years who received an inactivated influenza vaccine.

CDR3 bases: TGTGCCAGCAGTTTTGTGACTAGCGGGATGAAATGGTCCTACAATGAGCAGTTCTTC. Amino acids: CASSFVTSGMKWSYNEQFF. The V call is TRBV28, the J call TRBJ2-1, with TRBD2 matching 11 bases. Germline loops: CDR1 MDHEN, CDR2 SYDVKM. With V trimmed by 3 bases and J by 1 base, 11 bases remained unmatched. The CDR3 is 19 residues long. The full variable domain, with the rest looked up from reference TRBV28 and TRBJ2-1, is DVKVTQSSRYLVKRTGEKVFLECVQDMDHENMFWYRQDPGLGLRLIYFSYDVKMKEKGDIPEGYSVSREKKERFSLILESASTNQTSMYLCASSFVTSGMKWSYNEQFFGPGTRLTVL.